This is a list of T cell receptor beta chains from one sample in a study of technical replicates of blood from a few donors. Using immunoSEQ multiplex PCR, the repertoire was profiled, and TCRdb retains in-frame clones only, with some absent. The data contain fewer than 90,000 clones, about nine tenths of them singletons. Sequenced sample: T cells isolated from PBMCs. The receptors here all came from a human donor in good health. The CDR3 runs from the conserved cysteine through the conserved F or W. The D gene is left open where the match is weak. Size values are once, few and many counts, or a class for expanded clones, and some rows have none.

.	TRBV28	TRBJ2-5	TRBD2	CASSLTSGNFGTQYF	TGTGCCAGCAGTTTGACTAGCGGGAATTTCGGGACCCAGTACTTC
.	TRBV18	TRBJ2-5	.	CASSGQETQYF	TGTGCCAGCTCAGGCCAGGAGACCCAGTACTTC
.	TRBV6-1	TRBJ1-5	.	CASSLTQGNQPQHF	TGTGCCAGCAGTCTAACACAGGGAAATCAGCCCCAGCATTTT
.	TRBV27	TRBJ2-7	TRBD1	CASSLSGQYSYEQYF	TGTGCCAGCAGTTTATCGGGACAGTACTCCTACGAGCAGTACTTC
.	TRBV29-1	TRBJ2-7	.	CSVAPGLSYEQYF	TGCAGCGTCGCACCGGGACTCTCCTACGAGCAGTACTTC
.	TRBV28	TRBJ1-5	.	CASISGGGEHQPQHF	TGTGCCAGCATCTCAGGAGGCGGGGAGCATCAGCCCCAGCATTTT
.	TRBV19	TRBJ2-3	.	CASSIQSGHTDTQYF	TGTGCCAGTAGTATACAGAGCGGCCACACAGATACGCAGTATTTT
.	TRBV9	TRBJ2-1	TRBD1	CASSVNPDRELSSYNEQFF	TGTGCCAGCAGCGTAAACCCAGACAGGGAACTCAGCTCCTACAATGAGCAGTTCTTC
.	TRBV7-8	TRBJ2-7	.	CASSLSSPEQYF	TGTGCCAGCAGCTTATCATCCCCCGAGCAGTACTTC
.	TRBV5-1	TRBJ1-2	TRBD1	CASSSGQGVGGYTF	TGCGCCAGCAGCTCCGGACAGGGTGTGGGGGGCTACACCTTC
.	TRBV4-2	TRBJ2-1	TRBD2	CASSQELGGSSYNEQFF	TGTGCCAGCAGCCAAGAGCTTGGCGGGAGCTCCTACAATGAGCAGTTCTTC
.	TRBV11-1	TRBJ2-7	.	CASSLVAGMAYEQYF	TGTGCCAGCAGCTTAGTTGCGGGTATGGCCTACGAGCAGTACTTC
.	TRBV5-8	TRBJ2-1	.	CASSLGQSSYNEQFF	TGTGCCAGCAGCTTGGGACAGAGCTCCTACAATGAGCAGTTCTTC
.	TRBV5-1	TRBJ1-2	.	CASSFGGANGYTF	TGCGCCAGCAGCTTTGGGGGCGCAAACGGCTACACCTTC
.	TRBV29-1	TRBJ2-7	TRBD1	CSVEDRVGYEQYF	TGCAGCGTAGAGGACAGGGTAGGGTACGAGCAGTACTTC
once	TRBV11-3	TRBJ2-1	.	CASAKGAGPTYNEQFF	TGTGCCAGCGCAAAGGGGGCGGGGCCCACCTACAATGAGCAGTTCTTC
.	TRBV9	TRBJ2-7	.	CASSVVLDIYSYEQYF	TGTGCCAGCAGCGTAGTCTTGGACATTTACTCCTACGAGCAGTACTTC
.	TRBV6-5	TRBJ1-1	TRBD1	CASSSPYRGEAFF	TGTGCCAGCAGTTCCCCGTACAGGGGGGAAGCTTTCTTT
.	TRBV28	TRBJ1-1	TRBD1	CASRTPGQGATFF	TGTGCCAGCAGGACTCCGGGACAGGGGGCTACTTTCTTT
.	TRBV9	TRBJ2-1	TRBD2	CASSVDVSGSYNEQFF	TGTGCCAGCAGCGTAGATGTTAGCGGGAGCTACAATGAGCAGTTCTTC
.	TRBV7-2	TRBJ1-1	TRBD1	CASSLLTTGLGTEAFF	TGTGCCAGCAGCTTACTGACGACAGGGCTAGGGACTGAAGCTTTCTTT
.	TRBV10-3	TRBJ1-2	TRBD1	CAISGDSIYGYTF	TGTGCCATCAGTGGGGACAGTATCTATGGCTACACCTTC
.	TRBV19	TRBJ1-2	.	CASSIPQIPYGYTF	TGTGCCAGTAGTATTCCTCAGATCCCCTATGGCTACACCTTC
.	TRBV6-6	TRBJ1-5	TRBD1	CASSGTASNQPQHF	TGTGCCAGCAGCGGGACAGCAAGCAATCAGCCCCAGCATTTT
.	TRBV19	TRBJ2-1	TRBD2	CASSIDASGTNEQFF	TGTGCCAGTAGTATAGACGCTAGCGGGACTAATGAGCAGTTCTTC
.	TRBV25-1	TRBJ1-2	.	CASSEGGWGYTF	TGTGCCAGCAGTGAAGGGGGCTGGGGCTACACCTTC
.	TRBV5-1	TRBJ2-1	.	CASSLRGVIAADNEQFF	TGCGCCAGCAGCTTAAGGGGCGTAATAGCGGCAGACAATGAGCAGTTCTTC
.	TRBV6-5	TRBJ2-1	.	CATSTRNNEQFF	TGTGCCACCTCTACTCGAAACAATGAGCAGTTCTTC
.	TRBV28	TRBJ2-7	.	CASSLVTGDLFEQYF	TGTGCCAGCAGTTTGGTTACCGGGGATCTCTTCGAGCAGTACTTC
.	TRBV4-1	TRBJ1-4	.	CASGRAGPEKLFF	TGCGCCAGCGGTAGAGCAGGGCCCGAAAAACTGTTTTTT
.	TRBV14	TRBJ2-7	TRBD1	CASSLAGTGVPYEQYF	TGTGCCAGCAGCCTCGCCGGGACAGGGGTTCCATACGAGCAGTACTTC
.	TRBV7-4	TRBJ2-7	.	CASSFLQGTYEQYF	TGTGCCAGCAGCTTCCTCCAGGGAACTTACGAGCAGTACTTC
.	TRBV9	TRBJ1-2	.	CASSVGQPSYGYTF	TGTGCCAGCAGCGTAGGGCAACCTTCATATGGCTACACCTTC
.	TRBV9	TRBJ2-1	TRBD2	CASSVAPGLGEQFF	TGTGCCAGCAGCGTAGCTCCGGGACTAGGGGAGCAGTTCTTC
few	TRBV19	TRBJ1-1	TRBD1	CASSLPGQGARTEAFF	TGTGCCAGTAGTCTTCCGGGACAGGGGGCTAGAACTGAAGCTTTCTTT
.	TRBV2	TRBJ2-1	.	CAIILDYQHGDSYNEQFF	TGTGCCATCATTTTGGACTATCAACATGGGGATAGCTACAATGAGCAGTTCTTC
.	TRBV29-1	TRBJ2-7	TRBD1	CSVAPGQGAYEQYF	TGCAGCGTTGCTCCGGGACAGGGGGCCTACGAGCAGTACTTC
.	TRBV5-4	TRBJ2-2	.	CASRHVTGELFF	TGTGCCAGCAGACACGTCACCGGGGAGCTGTTTTTT
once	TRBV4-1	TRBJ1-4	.	CASSLLYEKLFF	TGCGCCAGCAGCCTCCTTTATGAAAAACTGTTTTTT
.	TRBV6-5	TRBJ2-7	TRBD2	CATRGEAQSSYEQYF	TGTGCCACCCGGGGGGAGGCCCAAAGCTCCTACGAGCAGTACTTC
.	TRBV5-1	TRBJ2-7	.	CASSFLNYEQYF	TGCGCCAGCAGCTTCCTAAACTACGAGCAGTACTTC
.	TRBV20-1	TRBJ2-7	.	CSAYRSYEQYF	TGCAGTGCTTATAGATCCTACGAGCAGTACTTC
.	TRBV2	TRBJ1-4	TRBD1	CASSVRGDEKLFF	TGTGCCAGCAGTGTCAGGGGGGATGAAAAACTGTTTTTT
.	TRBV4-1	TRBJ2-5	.	CASSQGPRQETQYF	TGCGCCAGCAGCCAAGGCCCACGGCAAGAGACCCAGTACTTC
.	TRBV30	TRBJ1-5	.	CAWSRGTDQRQPQHF	TGTGCCTGGAGTAGGGGCACAGACCAAAGGCAGCCCCAGCATTTT
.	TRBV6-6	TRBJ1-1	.	CASRPEGDAEAFF	TGTGCCAGCAGACCCGAGGGGGACGCTGAAGCTTTCTTT
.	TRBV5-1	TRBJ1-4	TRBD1	CASSPGQGDEKLFF	TGCGCCAGCAGCCCCGGACAGGGGGATGAAAAACTGTTTTTT
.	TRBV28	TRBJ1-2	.	CASSPPAGGGYGYTF	TGTGCCAGCAGTCCACCAGCGGGGGGCGGCTATGGCTACACCTTC